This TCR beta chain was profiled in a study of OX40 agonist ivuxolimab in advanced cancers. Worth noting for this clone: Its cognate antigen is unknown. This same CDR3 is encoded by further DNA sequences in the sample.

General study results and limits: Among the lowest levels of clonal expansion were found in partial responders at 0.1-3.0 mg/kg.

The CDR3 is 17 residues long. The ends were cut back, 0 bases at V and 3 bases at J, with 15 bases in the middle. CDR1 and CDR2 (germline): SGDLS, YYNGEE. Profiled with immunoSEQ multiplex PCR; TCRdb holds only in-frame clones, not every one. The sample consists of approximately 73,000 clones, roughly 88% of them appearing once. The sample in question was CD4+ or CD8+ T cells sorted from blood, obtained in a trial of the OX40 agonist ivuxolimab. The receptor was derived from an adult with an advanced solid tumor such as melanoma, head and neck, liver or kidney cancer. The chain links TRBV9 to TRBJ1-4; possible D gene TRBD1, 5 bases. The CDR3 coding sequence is TGTGCCAGCAGCGTAGGGGGGAGGCCCGCGGCTAATGAAAAACTGTTTTTT. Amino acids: CASSVGGRPAANEKLFF.